Listed here are 26 T cell receptor beta chains from one sample, sequenced in a study of metastatic and nonmetastatic thyroid tumors. With MiXCR, TCRdb called clones anew from the PCR reads. The profile shows about 16,000 clones, 9.5% to 15% of them singletons. No treatment of any kind had been given to any patient before thyroid surgery. The sequencing sample was made of blood. The receptors stem from a female donor with papillary thyroid cancer or a benign thyroid nodule (not recorded which). Some clones in this sample may be carry-over from other donors' samples.

Worth noting for this clone: Germline and junction disagree at one end, which may indicate a read error. The DNA for the CDR3 is TGTGCCAGCAGCTTAGGTGGGGGGTATCTTGGCTGCACCTTC. As protein: CASSLGGGYLGCTF. V usage is TRBV7-2 and J usage is TRBJ1-2, with D possibly TRBD1 on 5 matching bases. Germline V gives CDR1 SGHTA, CDR2 FQGNSA. The CDR3 length is 14 residues.

This clone was observed many times. The V call is TRBV10-3, the J call TRBJ1-5; 7 nucleotides match TRBD1. This CDR3 is 14 amino acids long. Trimming removed 6 bases from V and 1 base from J; junction bases left unmatched: 3. The germline V gene encodes CDR1 ENHRY and CDR2 SYGVKD. Here the CDR3 reads CAISQGESNQPQHF. The CDR3 coding sequence is TGTGCCATCAGCCAGGGGGAGAGCAATCAGCCCCAGCATTTT.

At least ten counts were recorded for this clone. The V and J genes are TRBV20-1 and TRBJ2-7, with D unresolved. Germline V lookup: CDR1 DFQATT, CDR2 SNEGSKA (reference sequence). The CDR3 covers 14 residues. V was trimmed by 4 bases and J by 3 bases, leaving 16 bases between them. As DNA, the CDR3 is TGCAGTGCTAACATTGGAGTCGGATACTACGAGCAGTACTTC. As protein: CSANIGVGYYEQYF.

About this clone itself: This could be a read error, since a much larger clone is one nucleotide away. The genes are TRBV3-1 and TRBJ2-1; D perhaps matches TRBD2 (6 bases). The CDR3 totals 15 residues. Germline V CDR1 and CDR2: LGHDT, YNNKEL (reference sequence). Trimming took off 7 bases at V and 9 bases at J, with 22 bases between the two ends. CDR3 sequence: CASIHIGSLGSEQFF. The DNA for the CDR3 is TGTGCCAGCATCCATATCGGGAGCCTCGGGAGTGAGCAGTTCTTC.

This clone has a count of ten or more. The chain links TRBV20-1 to TRBJ2-7, with 7 positions matching TRBD2. Per germline, CDR1 DFQATT and CDR2 SNEGSKA (reference sequence). Trimming removed 6 bases from V and 0 bases from J; junction bases left unmatched: 11. This CDR3 is built from 15 residues. The CDR3 loop reads CSASALAVNSYEQYF. The CDR3, as DNA: TGCAGTGCCAGTGCTCTAGCGGTAAACTCCTACGAGCAGTACTTC.

The rearrangement joins TRBV6-9 to TRBJ1-3; D is unclear. CDR1 MNHGY and CDR2 SVAAGI come from the germline V gene. V shed 2 bases and J shed 2 bases, with 13 bases lying between them. The CDR3 totals 16 residues. This CDR3 is CASSYNWANPGNTIYF. The CDR3, as DNA: TGTGCCAGCAGTTATAACTGGGCGAACCCTGGAAACACCATATATTTT.

A remark on this clone: The same CDR3 can be traced to other DNA sequences in this sample. The rearrangement links TRBV5-1 to TRBJ2-7; possible D gene TRBD1, 5 bases. The CDR3 sequence is 15 residues long. V dropped 5 bases and J dropped 0 bases, with 15 bases sitting between them. Per germline, CDR1 SGHRS and CDR2 YFSETQ. This CDR3 reads CASSFGAGGSYEQYF. DNA for the CDR3: TGCGCCAGCAGTTTTGGGGCTGGCGGCTCCTACGAGCAGTACTTC.

Notes on this clone: Compared with germline, one end of the junction differs, possibly owing to a read error. V is TRBV20-1 and J is TRBJ2-2; TRBD2 matches 7 bases. The length of the CDR3 is 15 residues. Germline CDR1 DFQATT, CDR2 SNEGSKA (reference sequence). The CDR3 sequence: CSASHGGSGTGELSF. The CDR3 bases are TGCAGTGCTAGTCACGGGGGGTCAGGGACCGGGGAGCTGTCTTTT.

The chain links TRBV19 to TRBJ1-3; D is unclear. The CDR3 runs 18 residues. The germline V gene has CDR1 LNHDA and CDR2 SQIVND (reference sequence). Trimming stripped 7 bases from V and 0 bases from J, with 22 bases between. In DNA form, the CDR3 reads TGTGCCAGTATTACCACGTCCCTCGGCAGAGACTCTGGAAACACCATATATTTT. Its protein product is CASITTSLGRDSGNTIYF.

This clone was detected a few times. Just one base apart from a much larger clone, this may be a read error. Additional DNA sequences in this sample encode the identical CDR3. V is TRBV3-1 and J is TRBJ2-4, with D perhaps TRBD1 (6 bases). Germline CDR1 LGHDT, CDR2 YNNKEL (reference sequence). The CDR3 is made up of 15 amino acids. V lost 6 bases, J lost 3 bases, and 15 bases lay in between. CDR3 DNA: TGTGCCAGCAGTCTGACAGGTTTGGGCAAAAACATTCAGTACTTC. It is translated as CASSLTGLGKNIQYF.

This clone was seen ten or more times. The CDR3 region has the DNA TGTGCCTGCACAGGGAGGTTGGGTGAAAAACTGTTTTTT. Translating gives CACTGRLGEKLFF. This chain links TRBV30 with TRBJ1-4, with a possible D match to TRBD1 (6 bases). This CDR3 contains 13 residues. The ends were cut back, 6 bases at V and 7 bases at J, with 15 bases in the middle. The V gene's germline CDR1 is GTSNPN and CDR2 SVGIG (reference sequence).

Turning to this clone: This may be a read error: a much more frequent sequence differs by one nucleotide. This chain's CDR3 is CVSSLGRGQGNYQYF. CDR3 DNA: TGTGTCAGCAGCTTGGGGCGAGGACAGGGAAATTATCAGTACTTC. This chain links TRBV5-4 with TRBJ2-7; 8 bases map to TRBD1. CDR1 SGHNT and CDR2 YYREEE come from the germline V gene (reference sequence). The CDR3 extends over 15 amino acids.

By share of the sample, this clone is medium-sized. V is TRBV27 and J is TRBJ1-2; weak D call: TRBD1 (5 bases). The CDR3 length is 15 residues. Between the trimmed V and J ends, which lost 6 bases and 4 bases, there was a span of 18 bases. Germline V gene sequence: CDR1 MNHEY, CDR2 SMNVEV (reference sequence). This chain's CDR3 is CASRGPKKGGYGYTF. The CDR3, as DNA: TGTGCCAGCAGGGGACCGAAGAAGGGCGGCTATGGCTACACCTTC.

By sample fraction, this clone is medium-sized. The chain couples TRBV27 to TRBJ2-1; D ambiguous. The V gene's germline CDR1 is MNHEY and CDR2 SMNVEV (reference sequence). The CDR3 has 11 amino acids. Trimming stripped 6 bases from V and 6 bases from J, with 6 bases between. CDR3 sequence reads: CASSESNEQFF. The CDR3 DNA is TGTGCCAGCAGCGAATCCAATGAGCAGTTCTTC.

This clone was seen ten or more times. One end of the junction does not line up with germline, which may come from a read error. This sample also contains other DNA sequences that code for the same CDR3. V is TRBV15 and J is TRBJ1-1; unclear D gene. This CDR3 region has 13 residues. Germline V gene lookup returns CDR1 LNHNV and CDR2 YYDKDF (reference sequence). The CDR3 here is CATSPSWNTEAFF. The CDR3 bases are TGTGCCACCAGCCCGTCCTGGAACACCGAAGCTTTCTTT.

In its sample, this clone was seen many times. The rearrangement links TRBV9 to TRBJ2-1, with TRBD2 identical over 12 bases. The CDR3 is 17 residues long. Trimming removed 4 bases from V and 6 bases from J; junction bases left unmatched: 11. Per the germline V gene, CDR1 is SGDLS and CDR2 is YYNGEE. CDR3 coding DNA: TGTGCCAGCAGCCTAATTTACGCTAGCGGGAGGGCCAATGAGCAGTTCTTC. This translates into CASSLIYASGRANEQFF.

Only a few counts were recorded for this clone. The genes are TRBV7-9 and TRBJ2-7; possible D gene TRBD2, 6 bases. CDR1 SEHNR and CDR2 FQNEAQ come from the germline V gene (reference sequence). The CDR3 loop spans 15 amino acids. V was shortened by 0 bases and J by 2 bases, with 11 bases between the two germline ends. This chain's CDR3 is CASSLAGGSTYEQYF. DNA for the CDR3: TGTGCCAGCAGCTTAGCAGGAGGGTCTACCTACGAGCAGTACTTC.

This clone was observed at least ten times. The chain uses TRBV14 and TRBJ2-5; D uncertain. Germline-derived CDR1 and CDR2 are SGHDN and FVKESK. CDR3 length equals 19 residues. V was cut by 2 bases and J by 1 base, with 23 bases left in between. The CDR3 nucleotides read TGTGCCAGCAGCCAAACAATCTACGAGGCACCGCTGGGCCAAGAGACCCAGTACTTC. Residues: CASSQTIYEAPLGQETQYF.

Worth noting for this clone: With a much larger clone just one base away, this may be a read error. The CDR3 ends on some other residue instead of the conserved phenylalanine or tryptophan, so this is likely a read error. The chain couples TRBV18 to TRBJ2-3; maybe TRBD2 (5 bases). The V and J ends lost 2 bases and 1 base respectively, with 10 bases between them. The CDR3 is 15 amino acids. Looked up from germline, CDR1 is KGHSH and CDR2 is LQKENI. Here the CDR3 reads CASSPRMGGTDTQYL. In DNA, the CDR3 is TGTGCCAGCTCACCAAGGATGGGAGGCACAGATACGCAGTATCTT.

This clone was observed many times. The rearrangement links TRBV20-1 to TRBJ1-3; TRBD1 aligns across 8 bases. With V trimmed by 4 bases and J by 2 bases, 25 bases remained unmatched. Germline V gene data show CDR1 as DFQATT and CDR2 as SNEGSKA (reference sequence). This CDR3 is 21 amino acids long. CDR3 nucleotides: TGCAGTGCTACATCCCCCGGGGTCACGCCTGCGGACAGGGCAACTGGAAACACCATATATTTT. This translates into CSATSPGVTPADRATGNTIYF.

This clone was picked up many times. The chain links TRBV20-1 to TRBJ2-5, with TRBD2 matching over 8 bases. Germline V gives CDR1 DFQATT, CDR2 SNEGSKA (reference sequence). The V segment lost 6 bases and the J segment 2 bases; nucleotides outside the gene matches: 11. The CDR3 is made up of 15 amino acids. In DNA, the CDR3 is TGCAGTGCCCCGGGCGAGGGGACTAGACAAGAGACCCAGTACTTC. This translates into CSAPGEGTRQETQYF.

This chain uses TRBV2 with TRBJ1-5, with a possible D match to TRBD1 (6 bases). Trimming cost V 0 bases and J 2 bases, with 20 bases left between them. The CDR3 has 19 amino acids. Germline V lookup: CDR1 SNHLY, CDR2 FYNNEI. CDR3 sequence reads: CASSEARGGAGRGNQPQHF. The CDR3 nucleotides read TGTGCCAGCAGTGAAGCGCGTGGGGGCGCGGGGCGAGGCAATCAGCCCCAGCATTTT.

In this sample, this clone turned up many times. The genes are TRBV9 and TRBJ2-1; 10 bases align to TRBD1. The J segment lost 10 bases and the V segment lost 2 bases, leaving 9 bases of the junction unmatched. In germline, CDR1 is SGDLS, CDR2 YYNGEE. This CDR3 spans 15 amino acids. The CDR3 region is CASSVGTGVVGEQFF. The CDR3 bases are TGTGCCAGCAGCGTGGGGACAGGGGTTGTAGGAGAGCAGTTCTTC.

This clone was seen ten or more times. Other nucleotide sequences in the sample specify the same CDR3. This chain joins TRBV12-3 or TRBV12-4 and TRBJ1-1; the D gene is possibly TRBD1 (6 bases). V dropped 7 bases and J dropped 5 bases, with 14 bases sitting between them. The length of the CDR3 is 13 residues. The CDR3 DNA is TGTGCCAGCACCAGGGGTGAGGTGACTGAAGCTTTCTTT. It specifies CASTRGEVTEAFF.

This clone was picked up many times. The rearrangement joins TRBV2 to TRBJ1-6, with D hard to call. This CDR3 is built from 14 residues. Deletions cut 4 bases from V and 7 bases from J, with 11 bases between. Germline V CDR1 and CDR2: SNHLY, FYNNEI. This chain's CDR3 is CASSGVGKNSPLHF. In DNA, the CDR3 is TGTGCCAGCAGTGGGGTGGGAAAGAATTCACCCCTCCACTTT.

This clone was seen repeatedly, ten times or more. The CDR3 here is CASSRSGQISNQPQHF. The CDR3 bases are TGTGCCAGCTCACGCTCTGGACAGATAAGCAATCAGCCCCAGCATTTT. The chain joins TRBV18 to TRBJ1-5; tentatively, D is TRBD1 (6 bases). In germline, CDR1 is KGHSH, CDR2 LQKENI. The CDR3 covers 16 residues. V lost 4 bases and J 1 base, leaving 14 bases between the germline ends. The complete variable domain, with remaining parts taken from reference TRBV18 and TRBJ1-5, reads NAGVMQNPRHLVRRRGQEARLRCSPMKGHSHVYWYRQLPEEGLKFMVYLQKENIIDESGMPKERFSAEFPKEGPSILRIQQVVRGDSAAYFCASSRSGQISNQPQHFGDGTRLSIL.